Following are 22 T cell receptor beta chains from one sample sequenced in a study of blood T cell repertoires in COVID-19. Only in-frame clones appear in the TCRdb table, and some are missing; sequencing was by immunoSEQ multiplex PCR. This table has some 280,000 clones, about nine tenths appearing once. Sequencing was performed on peripheral blood. These receptors all come from a woman aged 40 to 50 who had recovered from COVID-19.

This clone occurred once. The rearrangement joins TRBV5-1 to TRBJ2-7; D is ambiguous. Germline CDR1 reads SGHRS; CDR2 reads YFSETQ. CDR3 length: 15 residues. Deletions cut 0 bases from V and 3 bases from J, with 13 bases between. The CDR3 loop is CASSLAFEVGYEQYF. The CDR3 nucleotides read TGCGCCAGCAGCTTGGCCTTCGAGGTGGGCTACGAGCAGTACTTC.

The CDR3 spells CASSYGQGLGYTF. CDR3 bases: TGTGCCAGCAGTTACGGACAGGGTTTGGGCTACACCTTC. This chain connects TRBV6-5 to TRBJ1-2, with TRBD1 matching 8 bases. Germline V gives CDR1 MNHEY, CDR2 SVGAGI. This CDR3 has 13 amino acids. J was trimmed by 8 bases and V by 2 bases; bases with no gene match: 4.

The CDR3 DNA is TGTGCCTGGAGTATTTCGGGGGGGGGTAGCAATCAGCCCCAGCATTTT. Translated, it gives CAWSISGGGSNQPQHF. The chain combines TRBV30 with TRBJ1-5, with D perhaps TRBD1 (5 bases). This CDR3 comprises 16 residues. V lost 2 bases and J 0 bases, leaving 14 bases between the germline ends. CDR1 is GTSNPN, CDR2 SVGIG, per germline (reference sequence).

The V gene is TRBV27, the J gene TRBJ2-5; 10 nucleotides match TRBD2. V gave up 6 bases and J gave up 5 bases; unmatched junction bases: 9. Germline values: CDR1 MNHEY, CDR2 SMNVEV (reference sequence). The CDR3 consists of 15 residues. Here the CDR3 reads CASSPEAGGPETQYF. The CDR3 DNA follows: TGTGCCAGCAGCCCCGAAGCGGGAGGGCCGGAGACCCAGTACTTC.

V and J are TRBV28 and TRBJ1-2; TRBD1 agrees at 9 bases. With V trimmed by 5 bases and J by 0 bases, 4 bases remained unmatched. The CDR3 has 15 residues. The germline gives CDR1 MDHEN, CDR2 SYDVKM. This CDR3 is CASSPQGASNYGYTF. The CDR3, as DNA: TGTGCCAGCAGTCCACAGGGGGCGTCTAACTATGGCTACACCTTC.

This clone was recorded once. The chain combines TRBV7-9 with TRBJ2-1; 7 positions agree with TRBD2. Per the germline V gene, CDR1 is SEHNR and CDR2 is FQNEAQ (reference sequence). The CDR3 has 11 residues. Germline trimming cut 4 bases from V and 10 bases from J; bases unmatched to any gene: 1. This CDR3 reads CASSSGREQFF. For the CDR3, the DNA is TGTGCCAGCAGCTCCGGGAGGGAGCAGTTCTTC. Variable domain in full (rest from reference TRBV7-9 and TRBJ2-1): DTGVSQNPRHKITKRGQNVTFRCDPISEHNRLYWYRQTLGQGPEFLTYFQNEAQLEKSRLLSDRFSAERPKGSFSTLEIQRTEQGDSAMYLCASSSGREQFFGPGTRLTVL.

The rearrangement joins TRBV12-3 or TRBV12-4 to TRBJ2-7; D might be TRBD2 (6 bases). Trimming cost V 5 bases and J 6 bases, with 8 bases left between them. The CDR3 has 11 residues. CDR3 coding DNA: TGTGCCAGCAGTACGACTAGCGAGCAGTACTTC. The encoded protein is CASSTTSEQYF.

The rearrangement links TRBV27 to TRBJ2-6; 8 bases align to TRBD1. V shed 4 bases, J shed 0 bases, and the junction held 8 bases outside the gene matches. This CDR3 has 18 residues. Germline V lookup: CDR1 MNHEY, CDR2 SMNVEV (reference sequence). The CDR3 spells CASSSGQEAFSGANVLTF. CDR3 in DNA: TGTGCCAGCAGTTCGGGACAGGAGGCGTTCTCTGGGGCCAACGTCCTGACTTTC.

This chain joins TRBV11-2 and TRBJ2-7, with D possibly matching TRBD1 (6 bases). Trimming removed 1 base from V and 2 bases from J, with 18 bases in between. Germline V CDR1 and CDR2: SGHAT, FQNNGV. CDR3 length equals 17 residues. In DNA form, the CDR3 reads TGTGCCAGCAGCTTAGGTCCCGGGTTTCAGGGGACCTACGAGCAGTACTTC. It translates to CASSLGPGFQGTYEQYF.

This chain uses TRBV7-9 with TRBJ1-4; 9 positions match TRBD1. Germline values: CDR1 SEHNR, CDR2 FQNEAQ (reference sequence). This CDR3 region has 14 residues. V was clipped by 4 bases and J by 5 bases; unmatched bases: 2. CDR3 protein: CASSWTGENEKLFF. CDR3 nucleotide sequence: TGTGCCAGCAGCTGGACAGGGGAAAATGAAAAACTGTTTTTT.

The gene calls are TRBV19 and TRBJ2-7, with 7 bases aligning to TRBD1. After removal of 5 bases from V and 3 bases from J, the junction contained 7 bases not matched to a gene. The CDR3 is made up of 14 amino acids. Per the germline V gene, CDR1 is LNHDA and CDR2 is SQIVND (reference sequence). The chain's CDR3 is CASSPGTANYEQYF. The CDR3 DNA is TGTGCCAGTAGTCCCGGGACAGCCAACTACGAGCAGTACTTC.

The chain joins TRBV18 to TRBJ2-3; TRBD2 agrees at 13 bases. In germline, CDR1 is KGHSH, CDR2 LQKENI. This CDR3 comprises 19 residues. Trimming took 3 bases from V and 0 from J; bases not matched to a gene: 9. CDR3 in amino acids: CASSPRQGLAGASTDTQYF. For the CDR3, the DNA is TGTGCCAGCTCACCTCGTCAAGGACTAGCGGGAGCAAGCACAGATACGCAGTATTTT.

The gene calls are TRBV5-4 and TRBJ2-2; 7 bases are a match to TRBD2. The CDR3 covers 17 residues. The J segment lost 4 bases and the V segment lost 4 bases, leaving 13 bases of the junction unmatched. The germline CDR1 and CDR2 sequences are SGHNT and YYREEE (reference sequence). The CDR3, as DNA: TGTGCCAGCAGCACGGGGGGATCCCCGCCACCCACCGGGGAGCTGTTTTTT. It yields the protein CASSTGGSPPPTGELFF.

This chain connects TRBV7-8 to TRBJ2-6; a weak D match, TRBD1 (5 bases). Germline-derived CDR1 and CDR2 are SGHVS and FQNEAQ. Trimming cost V 5 bases and J 2 bases, with 10 bases left between them. This CDR3 is built from 15 residues. The CDR3, as DNA: TGTGCCAGCAGCAAAACAGGTACTGGGGCCAACGTCCTGACTTTC. This gives the protein CASSKTGTGANVLTF.

This clone has just one count. V and J are TRBV24-1 and TRBJ1-2; 10 nucleotides line up with TRBD1. Losses at the gene ends were 5 bases for V and 3 bases for J; bases not matched to a gene: 8. Germline lookup yields CDR1 KGHDR and CDR2 SFDVKD. The CDR3 is 16 residues long. The CDR3 bases are TGTGCCACCAGTGCAGGGCGGACAGGGGGGGACTATGGCTACACCTTC. Amino acid sequence: CATSAGRTGGDYGYTF.

The gene calls are TRBV10-3 and TRBJ2-7; 7 nucleotides agree with TRBD2. Germline lookup yields CDR1 ENHRY and CDR2 SYGVKD. V lost 2 bases and J lost 6; bases outside the gene matches: 13. This CDR3 is built from 16 residues. CDR3 DNA: TGTGCCATCAGTGAGACCACGGGACTACCTCTTTCCGAGCAGTACTTC. Protein sequence: CAISETTGLPLSEQYF.

The chain joins TRBV24-1 to TRBJ2-2; 9 positions match TRBD1. Unmatched junction bases numbered 5, after V lost 4 bases and J lost 3 bases. Germline V gene lookup returns CDR1 KGHDR and CDR2 SFDVKD. The CDR3 extends over 16 amino acids. The CDR3 loop reads CATSDSDRGDTGELFF. The CDR3 DNA is TGTGCCACCAGTGACTCGGACAGGGGCGACACCGGGGAGCTGTTTTTT.

V and J are TRBV15 and TRBJ2-3; 7 bases align to TRBD2. Per the germline V gene, CDR1 is LNHNV and CDR2 is YYDKDF (reference sequence). There are 18 residues in the CDR3. The V and J ends lost 1 base and 0 bases, in that order; junction bases with no gene match: 10. This CDR3 is CATSRGEGSTLSTDTQYF. The CDR3 DNA follows: TGTGCCACCAGCAGAGGGGAGGGGTCAACTCTTAGCACAGATACGCAGTATTTT.

The genes are TRBV2 and TRBJ2-7, with D possibly matching TRBD2 (5 bases). The CDR3 spans 13 residues. The ends were cut back, 7 bases at V and 0 bases at J, with 10 bases in the middle. Per the germline V gene, CDR1 is SNHLY and CDR2 is FYNNEI. Here the CDR3 reads CASMIGSSYEQYF. The CDR3 DNA reads TGTGCCAGCATGATTGGGAGCTCCTACGAGCAGTACTTC.

This chain joins TRBV19 and TRBJ2-2; possible D gene TRBD1, 6 bases. Trimming stripped 1 base from V and 4 bases from J, with 10 bases between. This CDR3 region has 15 residues. Germline CDR1 is LNHDA and CDR2 is SQIVND (reference sequence). CDR3 in amino acids: CASSIGDTITGELFF. The CDR3 DNA reads as TGTGCCAGTAGTATAGGGGACACTATCACCGGGGAGCTGTTTTTT.

V usage is TRBV5-4 and J usage is TRBJ2-1; 7 nucleotides align to TRBD2. The CDR3 is 15 residues long. After removal of 4 bases from V and 5 bases from J, the junction contained 9 bases not matched to a gene. Germline-derived CDR1 and CDR2 are SGHNT and YYREEE (reference sequence). CDR3 nucleotide sequence: TGTGCCAGCAGCCAGACTAGCAGGAGTGACAATGAGCAGTTCTTC. Amino acids: CASSQTSRSDNEQFF.

The rearrangement uses TRBV5-4 and TRBJ2-1, with 9 bases that match TRBD2. CDR1 SGHNT and CDR2 YYREEE come from the germline V gene (reference sequence). The length of the CDR3 is 18 residues. V lost 0 bases and J lost 0; bases outside the gene matches: 7. The CDR3 reads CASSLGGYSGSSYNEQFF. CDR3 bases: TGTGCCAGCAGCTTGGGGGGCTATAGCGGGAGCTCCTACAATGAGCAGTTCTTC.